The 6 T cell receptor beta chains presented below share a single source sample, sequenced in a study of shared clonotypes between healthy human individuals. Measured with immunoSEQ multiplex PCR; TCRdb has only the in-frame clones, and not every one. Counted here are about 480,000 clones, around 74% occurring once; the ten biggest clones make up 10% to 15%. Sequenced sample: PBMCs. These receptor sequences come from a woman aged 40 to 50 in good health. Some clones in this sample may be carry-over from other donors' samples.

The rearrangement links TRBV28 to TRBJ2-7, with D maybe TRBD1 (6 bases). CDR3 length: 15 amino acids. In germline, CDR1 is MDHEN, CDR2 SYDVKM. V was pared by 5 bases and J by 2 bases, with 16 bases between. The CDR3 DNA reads TGTGCCAGCAGTGCCTTAGACAGGCACCCCTACGAGCAGTACTTC. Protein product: CASSALDRHPYEQYF.

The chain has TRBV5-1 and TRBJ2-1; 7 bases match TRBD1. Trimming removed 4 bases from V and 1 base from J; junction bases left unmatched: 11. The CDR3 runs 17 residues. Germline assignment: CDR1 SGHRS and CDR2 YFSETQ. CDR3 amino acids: CASSRMEQGLSYNEQFF. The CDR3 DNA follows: TGCGCCAGCAGCCGAATGGAACAGGGGCTGTCCTACAATGAGCAGTTCTTC.

The CDR3 DNA reads as TGCGCCAGCAGCCGGGCGGTACAAGAGACCCAGTACTTC. Translation: CASSRAVQETQYF. V and J are TRBV4-1 and TRBJ2-5; the D is unclear. CDR1 and CDR2 (germline): MGHRA, YSYEKL. CDR3 length equals 13 residues. Trimming took 4 bases from V and 2 from J, leaving 8 bases between them.

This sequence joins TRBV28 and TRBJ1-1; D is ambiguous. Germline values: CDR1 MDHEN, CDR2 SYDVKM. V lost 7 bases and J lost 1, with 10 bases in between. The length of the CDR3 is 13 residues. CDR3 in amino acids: CASIPRGNTEAFF. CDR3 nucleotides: TGTGCCAGCATCCCGAGAGGGAACACTGAAGCTTTCTTT.

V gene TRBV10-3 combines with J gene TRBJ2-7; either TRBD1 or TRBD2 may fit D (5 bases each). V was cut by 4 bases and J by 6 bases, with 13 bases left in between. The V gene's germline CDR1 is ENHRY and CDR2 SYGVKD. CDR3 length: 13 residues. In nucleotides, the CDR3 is TGTGCCATCAGTGCCGGGACCGAGGCCGAGCAGTACTTC. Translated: CAISAGTEAEQYF.

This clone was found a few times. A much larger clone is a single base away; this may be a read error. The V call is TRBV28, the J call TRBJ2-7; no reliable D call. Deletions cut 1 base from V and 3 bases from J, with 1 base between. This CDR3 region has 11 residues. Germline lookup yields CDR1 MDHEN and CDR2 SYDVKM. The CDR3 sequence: CASSLFYEQYF. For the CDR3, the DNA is TGTGCCAGCAGTTTATTCTACGAGCAGTACTTC.